A single sample gave rise to the 15 T cell receptor beta chains below, sequenced in a study of T cell repertoires in cytomegalovirus infection. TCRdb independently ran MiXCR on the reads; one entry per CDR3 protein. The sample consists of more than 85,000 distinct CDR3 sequences, under 30% of them appearing once. What these receptors recognize is not known. Sequenced here: CD8+ T cells from cultured PBMCs, sampled from culture after CMV antigen stimulation. The receptors shown here come from a human donor in good health (CMV status not recorded). Some clones in this sample may be carry-over from other donors' samples.

This clonotype was recorded once. The rearrangement uses TRBV28 and TRBJ2-2; no clear D. Germline lookup yields CDR1 MDHEN and CDR2 SYDVKM. V lost 8 bases to trimming and J lost 2 bases, with 12 bases between them. The CDR3 has 14 residues. CDR3 in DNA: TGTGCCAGCTCTTTTTCCCCAAACACCGGGGAGCTGTTTTTT. Its protein is CASSFSPNTGELFF.

V and J are TRBV12-3 or TRBV12-4 and TRBJ2-3, with 7 bases lining up with TRBD1. This CDR3 contains 14 residues. The V and J ends lost 3 bases and 3 bases, in that order; junction bases with no gene match: 3. CDR3 DNA sequence: TGTGCCAGCAGTTTCACAGGGGCAACAGATACGCAGTATTTT. This codes for CASSFTGATDTQYF.

This clonotype was observed a few times. The chain recombines TRBV2 with TRBJ1-1; 7 nucleotides match TRBD1. The CDR3 is 15 amino acids. J was trimmed by 6 bases and V by 1 base; bases with no gene match: 8. Germline CDR1 reads SNHLY; CDR2 reads FYNNEI. The CDR3 reads CASSEGFAGGAEAFF. Here the CDR3 DNA reads TGTGCCAGCAGTGAAGGGTTCGCAGGGGGGGCTGAAGCTTTCTTT.

This clonotype showed up many times. The chain links TRBV10-2 to TRBJ2-5; the D call may be TRBD1 or TRBD2 (6 bases each). This CDR3 contains 12 residues. The ends were cut back, 8 bases at V and 4 bases at J, with 11 bases in the middle. The V gene's germline CDR1 is WSHSY and CDR2 SAAADI. The CDR3 is CASRRGAETQYF. For the CDR3, the DNA is TGCGCCAGCCGTAGGGGGGCAGAGACCCAGTACTTC.

The chain combines TRBV27 with TRBJ1-5; 8 nucleotides match TRBD1. Losses at the gene ends were 6 bases for V and 10 bases for J; bases not matched to a gene: 8. The germline CDR1 and CDR2 sequences are MNHEY and SMNVEV (reference sequence). The length of the CDR3 is 13 residues. In DNA form, the CDR3 reads TGTGCCAGCAGCCTCGACAGGGGTGGTCCCCAGCATTTT. Amino acids: CASSLDRGGPQHF.

This clonotype occurred a few times. The chain has TRBV11-2 and TRBJ1-1; D call uncertain. The V end lost 1 base, the J end lost 5 bases, and 8 bases lay between the germline ends. CDR3 length: 13 amino acids. Germline CDR1 reads SGHAT; CDR2 reads FQNNGV. The CDR3 DNA is TGTGCCAGCAGCTTAGCATGGAGGACTGAAGCTTTCTTT. Protein sequence: CASSLAWRTEAFF.

CDR3: CATEDTSSYEQYF. CDR3 nucleotides: TGTGCCACCGAAGACACGTCCTCCTACGAGCAGTACTTC. The chain carries TRBV24-1 and TRBJ2-7; D unclear. CDR3 length equals 13 residues. The V and J ends lost 9 bases and 0 bases respectively, with 11 bases between them. The germline CDR1 and CDR2 sequences are KGHDR and SFDVKD.

The V gene is TRBV7-8, the J gene TRBJ2-1, with 8 positions matching TRBD2. This CDR3 has 14 amino acids. Trimming cost V 5 bases and J 8 bases; bases outside gene matches: 8. Germline CDR1 SGHVS, CDR2 FQNEAQ. The CDR3 region is CASSPGGGMDEQFF. The CDR3 region has the DNA TGTGCCAGCAGCCCGGGGGGGGGAATGGATGAGCAGTTCTTC.

V usage is TRBV12-3 or TRBV12-4 and J usage is TRBJ1-1; D not resolved. CDR3 length equals 14 residues. Deletions cut 1 base from V and 0 bases from J, with 6 bases between. The chain's CDR3 is CASSLGTMNTEAFF. CDR3 DNA: TGTGCCAGCAGTTTAGGAACAATGAACACTGAAGCTTTCTTT.

In this sample, this clonotype turned up once. The chain employs TRBV6-5 and TRBJ1-1; 10 positions agree with TRBD1. CDR3 size: 15 residues. V shed 3 bases, J shed 8 bases, and the junction held 9 bases outside the gene matches. Germline CDR1 and CDR2: MNHEY and SVGAGI. In nucleotides, the CDR3 is TGTGCCAGCAGTTATGGGACAGGGGACCTTTCCGAAGCTTTCTTT. Protein: CASSYGTGDLSEAFF.

The chain joins TRBV7-9 to TRBJ2-7; a weak D match, TRBD1 (6 bases). Germline V CDR1 and CDR2: SEHNR, FQNEAQ (reference sequence). The ends were cut back, 5 bases at V and 3 bases at J, with 14 bases in the middle. The CDR3 totals 14 residues. In DNA, the CDR3 is TGTGCCAGCAGCCCTCAGGGGACACACTACGAGCAGTACTTC. Its translation: CASSPQGTHYEQYF.

V usage is TRBV7-9 and J usage is TRBJ1-2, with D perhaps TRBD1 (6 bases). The germline V gene has CDR1 SEHNR and CDR2 FQNEAQ (reference sequence). Trimming shortened V by 2 bases and J by 2 bases, and 9 bases separated the two germline ends. The CDR3 contains 14 residues. The CDR3 DNA follows: TGTGCCAGCAGCTTACCTGACAGGAACTATGGCTACACCTTC. Its protein is CASSLPDRNYGYTF. Variable domain in full (rest from reference TRBV7-9 and TRBJ1-2): DTGVSQNPRHKITKRGQNVTFRCDPISEHNRLYWYRQTLGQGPEFLTYFQNEAQLEKSRLLSDRFSAERPKGSFSTLEIQRTEQGDSAMYLCASSLPDRNYGYTFGSGTRLTVV.

V usage is TRBV4-2 and J usage is TRBJ2-5; D is perhaps TRBD2 (6 bases). CDR3 length equals 13 residues. The germline V and J ends were trimmed by 1 base and 7 bases, with 10 bases remaining between them. Germline V gene sequence: CDR1 LGHNA, CDR2 YNFKEQ. The CDR3 coding sequence is TGTGCCAGCAGCCAAGGCTTGGGAGGGACCCAGTACTTC. Residues: CASSQGLGGTQYF.

This clonotype came up a few times. V is TRBV27 and J is TRBJ2-1, with D unclear. CDR3 length: 12 residues. CDR1 is MNHEY and CDR2 is SMNVEV in the germline V gene (reference sequence). The V gene lost 6 bases and the J gene lost 7 bases, with 10 bases spanning the gap. CDR3 sequence reads: CASSLDGNEQFF. CDR3 sequence (DNA): TGTGCCAGCAGCCTGGATGGGAATGAGCAGTTCTTC.

This clonotype was observed many times. This chain uses TRBV7-2 with TRBJ2-2, with unresolved D. Deletions cut 3 bases from V and 0 bases from J, with 11 bases between. Germline values: CDR1 SGHTA, CDR2 FQGNSA. The CDR3 contains 16 residues. Here the CDR3 DNA reads TGTGCCAGCAGCTTGACGAGGTCTGCGAACACCGGGGAGCTGTTTTTT. Translated: CASSLTRSANTGELFF.